This T cell receptor beta chain was captured in a study of blood T cell repertoires in COVID-19. TCRdb's table, derived via immunoSEQ multiplex PCR, lists solely in-frame clones and lacks some. The sample shows about 170,000 clones, around 80% of them seen only once. The receptor comes from a middle-aged man who had recovered from COVID-19. Input material: PBMCs or T cells enriched from blood (not recorded which).

As DNA, the CDR3 is TGTGCCAGCAGCTTAGGGAGTGGCCGGAACACTGAAGCTTTCTTT. Translating gives CASSLGSGRNTEAFF. The V and J genes are TRBV7-9 and TRBJ1-1, with D unclear. The CDR3 extends over 15 amino acids. Germline values: CDR1 SEHNR, CDR2 FQNEAQ (reference sequence). The V end lost 1 base, the J end lost 1 base, and 10 bases lay between the germline ends.